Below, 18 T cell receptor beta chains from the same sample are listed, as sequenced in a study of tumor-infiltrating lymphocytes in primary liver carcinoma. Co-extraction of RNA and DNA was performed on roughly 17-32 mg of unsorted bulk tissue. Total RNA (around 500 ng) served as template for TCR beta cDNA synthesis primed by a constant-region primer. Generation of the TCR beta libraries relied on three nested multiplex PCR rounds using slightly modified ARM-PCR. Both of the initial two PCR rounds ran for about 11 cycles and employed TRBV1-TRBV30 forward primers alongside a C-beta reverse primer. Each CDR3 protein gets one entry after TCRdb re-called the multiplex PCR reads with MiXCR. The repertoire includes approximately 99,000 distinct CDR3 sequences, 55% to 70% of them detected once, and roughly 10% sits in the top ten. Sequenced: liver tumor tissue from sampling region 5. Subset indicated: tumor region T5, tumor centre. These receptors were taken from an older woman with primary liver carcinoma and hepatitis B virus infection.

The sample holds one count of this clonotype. The CDR3 protein is CASSDPSVSVYVYTF. CDR3 sequence (DNA): TGTGCCAGCAGTGACCCCTCGGTGTCGGTCTATGTCTATACCTTC. This rearrangement joins TRBV6-5 to TRBJ1-2; D not resolved. Germline V gene data show CDR1 as MNHEY and CDR2 as SVGAGI. This CDR3 comprises 15 residues. Deletions cut 5 bases from V and 14 bases from J, with 27 bases between.

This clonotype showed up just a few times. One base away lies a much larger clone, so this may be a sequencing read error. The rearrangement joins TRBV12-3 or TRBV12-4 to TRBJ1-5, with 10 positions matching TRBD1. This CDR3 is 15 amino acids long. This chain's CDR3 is CVSSQTGGRNQPQHF. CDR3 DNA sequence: TGTGTCAGCAGCCAGACAGGGGGCCGCAATCAGCCCCAGCATTTT.

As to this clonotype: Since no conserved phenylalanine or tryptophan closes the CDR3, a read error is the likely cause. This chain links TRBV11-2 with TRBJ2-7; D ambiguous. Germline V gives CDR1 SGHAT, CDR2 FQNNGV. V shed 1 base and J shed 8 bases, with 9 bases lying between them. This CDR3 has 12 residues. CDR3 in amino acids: CASSLGKNKQYY. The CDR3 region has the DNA TGTGCCAGCAGCTTAGGGAAAAACAAGCAGTACTAC.

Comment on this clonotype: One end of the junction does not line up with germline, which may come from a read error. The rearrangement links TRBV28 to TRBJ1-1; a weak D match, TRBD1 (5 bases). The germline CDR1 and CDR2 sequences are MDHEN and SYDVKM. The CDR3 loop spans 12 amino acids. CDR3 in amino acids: CASSLGHTEAIF. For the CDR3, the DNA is TGTGCCAGCAGTCTGGGGCACACTGAAGCTATCTTT.

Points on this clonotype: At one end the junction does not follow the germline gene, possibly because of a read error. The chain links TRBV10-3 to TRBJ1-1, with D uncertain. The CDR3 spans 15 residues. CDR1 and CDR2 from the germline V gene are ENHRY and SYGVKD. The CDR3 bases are TGTGCCATCGGTGAGTCCCCAAGGGAGAACACTGAAGCTTTCTTT. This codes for CAIGESPRENTEAFF.

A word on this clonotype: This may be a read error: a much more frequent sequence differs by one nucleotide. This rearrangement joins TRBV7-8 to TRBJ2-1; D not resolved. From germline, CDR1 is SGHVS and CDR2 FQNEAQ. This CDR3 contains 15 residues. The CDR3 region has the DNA TGTGCCAGCAGCCAACGGACGAGCTCCTACGATGAGCAGTTCTTC. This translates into CASSQRTSSYDEQFF. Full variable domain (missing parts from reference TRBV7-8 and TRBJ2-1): GAGVSQSPRYKVAKRGQDVALRCDPISGHVSLFWYQQALGQGPEFLTYFQNEAQLDKSGLPSDRFFAERPEGSVSTLKIQRTQQEDSAVYLCASSQRTSSYDEQFFGPGTRLTVL.

CDR3 loop: CASSFWDTGELFF. CDR3 sequence (DNA): TGTGCCAGCAGCTTTTGGGACACCGGGGAGCTGTTTTTT. This rearrangement joins TRBV11-1 to TRBJ2-2, with D uncertain. Germline V gene data show CDR1 as SGHAT and CDR2 as FQDESV (reference sequence). V was trimmed by 3 bases and J by 3 bases, leaving 5 bases between them. The CDR3 sequence is 13 residues long.

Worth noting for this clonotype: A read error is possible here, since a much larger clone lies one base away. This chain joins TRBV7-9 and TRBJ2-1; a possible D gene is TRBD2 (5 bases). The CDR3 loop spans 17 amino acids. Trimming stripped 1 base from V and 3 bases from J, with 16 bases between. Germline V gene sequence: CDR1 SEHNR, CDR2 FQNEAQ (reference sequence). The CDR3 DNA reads TGTGCCAGCAGCTTAGAGGCCTTAGCGCGAGGCTACAATGAGCAGTTCTTC. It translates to CASSLEALARGYNEQFF. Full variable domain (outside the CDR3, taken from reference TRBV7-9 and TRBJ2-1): DTGVSQNPRHKITKRGQNVTFRCDPISEHNRLYWYRQTLGQGPEFLTYFQNEAQLEKSRLLSDRFSAERPKGSFSTLEIQRTEQGDSAMYLCASSLEALARGYNEQFFGPGTRLTVL.

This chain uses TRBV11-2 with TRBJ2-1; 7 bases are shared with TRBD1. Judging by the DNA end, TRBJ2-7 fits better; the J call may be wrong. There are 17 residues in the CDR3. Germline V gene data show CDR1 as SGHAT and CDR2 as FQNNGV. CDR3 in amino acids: CASCLRPGQRFYNEQYF. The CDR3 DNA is TGTGCTAGCTGCTTACGACCGGGACAGAGATTCTACAATGAGCAGTACTTC.

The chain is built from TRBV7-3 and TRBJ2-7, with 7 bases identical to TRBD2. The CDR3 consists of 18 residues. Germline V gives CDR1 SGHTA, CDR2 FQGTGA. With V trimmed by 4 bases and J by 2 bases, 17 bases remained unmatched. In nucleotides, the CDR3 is TGTGCCAGCAGCTCGTTCCGGACTAGAGGGAAAGGGGCCTACGAGCAGTACTTC. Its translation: CASSSFRTRGKGAYEQYF.

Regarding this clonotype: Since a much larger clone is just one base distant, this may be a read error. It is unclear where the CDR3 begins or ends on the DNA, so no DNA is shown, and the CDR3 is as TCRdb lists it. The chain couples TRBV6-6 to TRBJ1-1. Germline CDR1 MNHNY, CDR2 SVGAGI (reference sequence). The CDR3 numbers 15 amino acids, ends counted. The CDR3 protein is CVSSSSTGMNTEAFF.

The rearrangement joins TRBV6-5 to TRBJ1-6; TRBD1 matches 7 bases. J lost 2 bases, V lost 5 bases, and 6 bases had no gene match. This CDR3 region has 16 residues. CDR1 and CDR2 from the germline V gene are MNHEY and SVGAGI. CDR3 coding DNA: TGTGCCAGCAGTCCACAGGGGTTGACCTATAATTCACCCCTCCACTTT. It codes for CASSPQGLTYNSPLHF.

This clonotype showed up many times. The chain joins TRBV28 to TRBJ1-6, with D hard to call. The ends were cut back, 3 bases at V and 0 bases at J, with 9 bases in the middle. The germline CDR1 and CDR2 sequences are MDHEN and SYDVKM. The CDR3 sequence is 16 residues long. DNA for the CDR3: TGTGCCAGCAGTTTCCCCACGAGCTCCTATAATTCACCCCTCCACTTT. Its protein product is CASSFPTSSYNSPLHF.

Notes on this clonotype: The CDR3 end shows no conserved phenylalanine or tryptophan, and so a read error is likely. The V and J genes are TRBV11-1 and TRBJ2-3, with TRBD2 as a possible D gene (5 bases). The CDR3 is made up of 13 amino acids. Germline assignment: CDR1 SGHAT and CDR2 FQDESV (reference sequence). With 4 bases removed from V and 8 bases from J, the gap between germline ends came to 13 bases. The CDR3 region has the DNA TGTGCCAGCAGCTCCGGGTCGGGGAGTACGCAGTATTAT. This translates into CASSSGSGSTQYY.

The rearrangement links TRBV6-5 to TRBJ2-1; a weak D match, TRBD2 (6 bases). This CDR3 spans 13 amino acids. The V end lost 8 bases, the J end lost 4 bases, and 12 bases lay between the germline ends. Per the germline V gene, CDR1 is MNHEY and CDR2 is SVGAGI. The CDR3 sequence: CASWRSGYNEQFF. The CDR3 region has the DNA TGTGCCAGCTGGCGAAGCGGGTACAATGAGCAGTTCTTC.

DNA for the CDR3: TGCAGCGTTGCGGACAGGGAGAGAGGGTATTTT. This gives the protein CSVADRERGYF. The chain combines TRBV29-1 with TRBJ2-3; TRBD1 aligns across 8 bases. Germline CDR1 and CDR2: SQVTM and ANQGSEA. CDR3 length: 11 residues. J was trimmed by 14 bases and V by 4 bases; bases with no gene match: 8.

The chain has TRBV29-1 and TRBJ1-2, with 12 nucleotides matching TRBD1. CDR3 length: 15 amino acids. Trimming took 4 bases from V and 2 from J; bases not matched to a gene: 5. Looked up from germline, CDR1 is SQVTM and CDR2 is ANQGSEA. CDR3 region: CSVGGGTGGNYGYTF. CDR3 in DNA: TGCAGCGTTGGAGGAGGGACAGGGGGCAACTATGGCTACACCTTC.

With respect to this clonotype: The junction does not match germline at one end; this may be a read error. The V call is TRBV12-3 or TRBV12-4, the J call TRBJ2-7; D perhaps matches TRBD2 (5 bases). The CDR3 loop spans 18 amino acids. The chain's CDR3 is CVSSLGGGWAGVSNEQYF. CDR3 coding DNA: TGTGTCAGCAGTTTAGGAGGTGGCTGGGCAGGAGTGTCCAACGAGCAGTACTTC.